This is a list of T cell receptor beta chains from one sample in a study of blood T cell repertoires in COVID-19. Assay: immunoSEQ multiplex PCR; the TCRdb copy retains only in-frame clones and omits some. The sample has 150,000 to 200,000 clones, roughly 90% seen once; the top ten hold approximately 0.5%. The sequencing sample was made of peripheral blood. These receptors were obtained from a man aged 50-60 years with acute or convalescent COVID-19. Each CDR3 is given with its conserved first and last residue. The D gene is left open where the match is weak. For some rows the clone size is stated as once, few or many, or as a class when expanded; others skip it.

CDR3 protein: CASSGHYTGELFF; CDR3 DNA: TGCGCCAGCAGTGGACATTACACCGGGGAGCTGTTTTTT; clone size: -; V gene: TRBV10-1; J gene: TRBJ2-2; D gene: -
CDR3 protein: CATTGGNEQFF; CDR3 DNA: TGTGCCACGACAGGGGGCAATGAGCAGTTCTTC; clone size: -; V gene: TRBV15; J gene: TRBJ2-1; D gene: TRBD1
CDR3 protein: CASSREGVANEKLFF; CDR3 DNA: TGTGCCAGCAGCCGTGAGGGAGTAGCTAATGAAAAACTGTTTTTT; clone size: -; V gene: TRBV3-1/TRBV3-2; J gene: TRBJ1-4; D gene: -
CDR3 protein: CASSYNTGAGMTEAFF; CDR3 DNA: TGTGCCAGCAGCTATAACACAGGGGCGGGGATGACTGAAGCTTTCTTT; clone size: -; V gene: TRBV5-8; J gene: TRBJ1-1; D gene: TRBD1
CDR3 protein: CASSPIDSNYGYTF; CDR3 DNA: TGCGCCAGCAGCCCCATCGACAGTAACTATGGCTACACCTTC; clone size: -; V gene: TRBV5-1; J gene: TRBJ1-2; D gene: -
CDR3 protein: CAWSVLAGGTDTQYF; CDR3 DNA: TGTGCCTGGTCAGTTTTAGCGGGGGGCACAGATACGCAGTATTTT; clone size: -; V gene: TRBV30; J gene: TRBJ2-3; D gene: TRBD2
CDR3 protein: CASSLQTGQWYEQYF; CDR3 DNA: TGTGCCAGCTCACTCCAAACGGGACAGTGGTACGAGCAGTACTTC; clone size: -; V gene: TRBV18; J gene: TRBJ2-7; D gene: TRBD1
CDR3 protein: CASSEYVISGANVLTF; CDR3 DNA: TGTGCCAGCAGTGAATACGTTATTTCTGGGGCCAACGTCCTGACTTTC; clone size: -; V gene: TRBV25-1; J gene: TRBJ2-6; D gene: -
CDR3 protein: CASSLQAPPGYGYTF; CDR3 DNA: TGTGCCAGCAGCTTACAGGCCCCTCCTGGCTATGGCTACACCTTC; clone size: -; V gene: TRBV7-2; J gene: TRBJ1-2; D gene: -
CDR3 protein: CASSQLGASGINNEQFF; CDR3 DNA: TGCGCCAGCAGCCAACTTGGGGCTAGCGGGATTAACAATGAGCAGTTCTTC; clone size: -; V gene: TRBV4-1; J gene: TRBJ2-1; D gene: TRBD2
CDR3 protein: CSVATQETQYF; CDR3 DNA: TGCAGCGTAGCTACTCAAGAGACCCAGTACTTC; clone size: -; V gene: TRBV29-1; J gene: TRBJ2-5; D gene: -
CDR3 protein: CAISAQGAANEKLFF; CDR3 DNA: TGTGCCATCAGTGCGCAGGGGGCGGCTAATGAAAAACTGTTTTTT; clone size: -; V gene: TRBV10-3; J gene: TRBJ1-4; D gene: TRBD1
CDR3 protein: CATSRAGGATNEKLFF; CDR3 DNA: TGTGCCACCAGCAGAGCTGGGGGCGCAACTAATGAAAAACTGTTTTTT; clone size: -; V gene: TRBV15; J gene: TRBJ1-4; D gene: -
CDR3 protein: CAMRSGSHTGELFF; CDR3 DNA: TGTGCCATGCGCTCAGGGTCGCACACCGGGGAGCTGTTTTTT; clone size: -; V gene: TRBV10-3; J gene: TRBJ2-2; D gene: -
CDR3 protein: CASSLRTGNSNEQYF; CDR3 DNA: TGTGCCAGCAGTTTGCGGACAGGGAATTCAAACGAGCAGTACTTC; clone size: -; V gene: TRBV27; J gene: TRBJ2-7; D gene: TRBD1
CDR3 protein: CASSLSQGAYEQYF; CDR3 DNA: TGTGCCAGCAGCTTATCACAGGGGGCCTACGAGCAGTACTTC; clone size: -; V gene: TRBV11-2; J gene: TRBJ2-7; D gene: TRBD1
CDR3 protein: CASSPSSFEQFF; CDR3 DNA: TGTGCCAGCAGCCCCTCGAGTTTTGAGCAGTTCTTC; clone size: few; V gene: TRBV3-1/TRBV3-2; J gene: TRBJ2-1; D gene: -
CDR3 protein: CASSLQGEQPQHF; CDR3 DNA: TGTGCCAGCAGCCTACAGGGGGAACAGCCCCAGCATTTT; clone size: few; V gene: TRBV2; J gene: TRBJ1-5; D gene: TRBD1
CDR3 protein: CAISAQAGSFLGNIQYF; CDR3 DNA: TGTGCCATCAGTGCACAGGCAGGGTCGTTCCTTGGAAACATTCAGTACTTC; clone size: -; V gene: TRBV10-3; J gene: TRBJ2-4; D gene: -
CDR3 protein: CASIPGPLGQGVGELFF; CDR3 DNA: TGTGCCAGTATCCCGGGTCCTTTGGGACAGGGGGTCGGGGAGCTGTTTTTT; clone size: -; V gene: TRBV19; J gene: TRBJ2-2; D gene: TRBD1
CDR3 protein: CASSQRTGETTNEKLFF; CDR3 DNA: TGTGCCAGCAGCCAAAGGACAGGGGAGACAACTAATGAAAAACTGTTTTTT; clone size: -; V gene: TRBV4-2; J gene: TRBJ1-4; D gene: TRBD1
CDR3 protein: CAISEVQGVNTIYF; CDR3 DNA: TGTGCCATCAGTGAGGTGCAGGGCGTAAACACCATATATTTT; clone size: -; V gene: TRBV10-3; J gene: TRBJ1-3; D gene: -
CDR3 protein: CASSLAGGSEKLFF; CDR3 DNA: TGTGCCAGCAGCTTGGCCGGCGGCTCTGAAAAACTGTTTTTT; clone size: -; V gene: TRBV5-6; J gene: TRBJ1-4; D gene: -
CDR3 protein: CASSDLAGPYNEQFF; CDR3 DNA: TGTGCCAGCAGTGACCTAGCGGGACCATACAATGAGCAGTTCTTC; clone size: -; V gene: TRBV28; J gene: TRBJ2-1; D gene: TRBD2
CDR3 protein: CASMDRGSYNEQFF; CDR3 DNA: TGTGCCAGCATGGACAGGGGCTCCTACAATGAGCAGTTCTTC; clone size: -; V gene: TRBV18; J gene: TRBJ2-1; D gene: TRBD1
CDR3 protein: CASGDSGNTIYF; CDR3 DNA: TGTGCCAGCGGGGACAGCGGAAACACCATATATTTT; clone size: -; V gene: TRBV28; J gene: TRBJ1-3; D gene: TRBD1
CDR3 protein: CASSPTGRKNSPLHF; CDR3 DNA: TGTGCCAGCAGCCCGACAGGAAGGAAAAATTCACCCCTCCACTTT; clone size: -; V gene: TRBV14; J gene: TRBJ1-6; D gene: -
CDR3 protein: CASSYSGQSEAFF; CDR3 DNA: TGTGCCAGCAGTTACTCAGGACAGTCTGAAGCTTTCTTT; clone size: -; V gene: TRBV6-5; J gene: TRBJ1-1; D gene: -
CDR3 protein: CSVLGQGRTDTQYF; CDR3 DNA: TGCAGCGTACTAGGACAGGGAAGAACAGATACGCAGTATTTT; clone size: once; V gene: TRBV29-1; J gene: TRBJ2-3; D gene: TRBD1
CDR3 protein: CASSHPLDTDYGYTF; CDR3 DNA: TGTGCCAGCAGCCACCCCCTGGACACCGACTATGGCTACACCTTC; clone size: -; V gene: TRBV4-2; J gene: TRBJ1-2; D gene: -
CDR3 protein: CASSGVAAGMNTEAFF; CDR3 DNA: TGTGCCAGCAGTGGCGTTGCGGCGGGTATGAACACTGAAGCTTTCTTT; clone size: -; V gene: TRBV6-1; J gene: TRBJ1-1; D gene: -
CDR3 protein: CASSLWLAGGLGANEQFF; CDR3 DNA: TGTGCCAGCAGTTTATGGCTAGCGGGGGGGTTAGGAGCAAATGAGCAGTTCTTC; clone size: -; V gene: TRBV27; J gene: TRBJ2-1; D gene: TRBD2
CDR3 protein: CASKGARTEAFF; CDR3 DNA: TGTGCCAGCAAGGGGGCGCGCACTGAAGCTTTCTTT; clone size: -; V gene: TRBV28; J gene: TRBJ1-1; D gene: TRBD1
CDR3 protein: CATTGGGGNQPQHF; CDR3 DNA: TGTGCCACCACTGGAGGGGGCGGCAATCAGCCCCAGCATTTT; clone size: -; V gene: TRBV15; J gene: TRBJ1-5; D gene: TRBD1
CDR3 protein: CASSGTGDYEQYF; CDR3 DNA: TGTGCCAGCAGCGGGACAGGGGACTACGAGCAGTACTTC; clone size: -; V gene: TRBV9; J gene: TRBJ2-7; D gene: TRBD1
CDR3 protein: CASSPGTRDNEQFF; CDR3 DNA: TGCGCCAGCAGCCCTGGGACTCGGGACAATGAGCAGTTCTTC; clone size: -; V gene: TRBV5-1; J gene: TRBJ2-1; D gene: -
CDR3 protein: CASSRPRTGYGYTF; CDR3 DNA: TGTGCCAGCAGCCGACCGAGGACAGGGTATGGCTACACCTTC; clone size: -; V gene: TRBV28; J gene: TRBJ1-2; D gene: TRBD1
CDR3 protein: CSASSFSGITDTQYF; CDR3 DNA: TGCAGTGCGAGTTCCTTCAGCGGGATCACAGATACGCAGTATTTT; clone size: -; V gene: TRBV20-1; J gene: TRBJ2-3; D gene: TRBD2
CDR3 protein: CASDSTGTNNADTQYF; CDR3 DNA: TGTGCCAGCGACTCCACCGGGACAAACAATGCAGATACGCAGTATTTT; clone size: -; V gene: TRBV7-2; J gene: TRBJ2-3; D gene: -
CDR3 protein: CASSSGEPQHF; CDR3 DNA: TGTGCCAGCAGTTCGGGAGAGCCCCAGCATTTT; clone size: -; V gene: TRBV12-3/TRBV12-4; J gene: TRBJ1-5; D gene: -
CDR3 protein: CASRRRANSPLHF; CDR3 DNA: TGTGCCAGCAGGCGCAGGGCTAATTCACCCCTCCACTTT; clone size: -; V gene: TRBV28; J gene: TRBJ1-6; D gene: -
CDR3 protein: CASSLSQGVLVNTEAFF; CDR3 DNA: TGTGCCAGCTCACTGAGCCAGGGGGTTTTAGTCAACACTGAAGCTTTCTTT; clone size: -; V gene: TRBV18; J gene: TRBJ1-1; D gene: TRBD1
CDR3 protein: CASSLEGAYGYTF; CDR3 DNA: TGCGCCAGCAGCTTGGAAGGAGCCTATGGCTACACCTTC; clone size: -; V gene: TRBV5-1; J gene: TRBJ1-2; D gene: -
CDR3 protein: CASSSGQGFYGYTF; CDR3 DNA: TGTGCCAGCAGTTCGGGACAGGGTTTCTATGGCTACACCTTC; clone size: -; V gene: TRBV28; J gene: TRBJ1-2; D gene: TRBD1
CDR3 protein: CASSTTETDTQYF; CDR3 DNA: TGTGCCAGCAGCACGACTGAGACAGATACGCAGTATTTT; clone size: once; V gene: TRBV4-2; J gene: TRBJ2-3; D gene: -